These T cell receptor beta chains were read from a single sample in a study of shared clonotypes between healthy human individuals. Using immunoSEQ multiplex PCR, the repertoire was profiled, and TCRdb retains in-frame clones only, with some absent. The sample has some 1 million clones, around 74% seen once. Sequences were obtained from memory CD4+ T cells sorted from blood. Receptors originate from a man in his late teens or twenties in good health. Each CDR3 is given with its conserved first and last residue. D genes are given only for firm matches. The size of a clone is reported for some rows only, either as once, few or many, or as a class for expanded clones.

D gene | J gene | clone size | CDR3 length | V gene | CDR3 DNA | CDR3 protein
NA | TRBJ2-5 | few | 16 | TRBV7-2 | TGTGCCAGCAGCCAAATGGGCCCGACGAGCCAAGAGACCCAGTACTTC | CASSQMGPTSQETQYF
TRBD2 | TRBJ2-7 | NA | 14 | TRBV5-1 | TGCGCCAGCAGCTTGAGCGGGGGCTCCTACGAGCAGTACTTC | CASSLSGGSYEQYF
NA | TRBJ1-1 | NA | 14 | TRBV10-3 | TGTGCCATCAGTGAGTCCGGGGAGACCACTGAAGCTTTCTTT | CAISESGETTEAFF
NA | TRBJ1-1 | few | 13 | TRBV19 | TGTGCCAGTAGTCAGACTGCGAACACTGAAGCTTTCTTT | CASSQTANTEAFF
TRBD2 | TRBJ2-7 | NA | 14 | TRBV7-8 | TGTGCCAGCAGCGTTACTAGCGGGAGCTACGAGCAGTACTTC | CASSVTSGSYEQYF
NA | TRBJ2-3 | NA | 17 | TRBV7-6 | TGTGCCAGCAGCTCGTTAAACAGGTTGGGGGGTACAGATACGCAGTATTTT | CASSSLNRLGGTDTQYF
TRBD1 | TRBJ1-2 | NA | 14 | TRBV28 | TGTGCCAGCAGGCGGACAGGGGGCAACTATGGCTACACCTTC | CASRRTGGNYGYTF
TRBD1 | TRBJ1-1 | NA | 14 | TRBV5-1 | TGCGCCAGCAGCTTGGTGGAAGGGACAGATGAAGCTTTCTTT | CASSLVEGTDEAFF
TRBD1 | TRBJ1-1 | NA | 14 | TRBV30 | TGTGCCTGGCTTACAGGGGGCGCCGGTGGGAAAGCTTTCTTT | CAWLTGGAGGKAFF
NA | TRBJ1-6 | NA | 16 | TRBV7-2 | TGTGCCAGCAGCTTAGATTGGGGCAGGGACAATTCACCCCTCCACTTT | CASSLDWGRDNSPLHF
NA | TRBJ2-5 | NA | 17 | TRBV19 | TGTGCCAGTAGGGGAACCGGACAGGGACTATACCAAGAGACCCAGTACTTC | CASRGTGQGLYQETQYF
TRBD2 | TRBJ2-1 | NA | 18 | TRBV19 | TGTGCCACCAGGACGCCTCAGACTAGCAGGAGCTCCTACAATGAGCAGTTCTTC | CATRTPQTSRSSYNEQFF
NA | TRBJ1-5 | few | 15 | TRBV21-1 | TGTGCCAGCAGCAAACCCGGGGGCAAGAATCAGCCCCAGCATTTT | CASSKPGGKNQPQHF
NA | TRBJ2-7 | NA | 15 | TRBV4-3 | TGCGCCAGCAGCCAAGATCGAGCGGCGGTCTACGAGCAGTACTTC | CASSQDRAAVYEQYF
TRBD1 | TRBJ2-7 | many | 15 | TRBV6-6 | TGTGCCAGCAGTTACAGTGGACAGGGGGCTTACGAGCAGTACTTC | CASSYSGQGAYEQYF
NA | TRBJ1-4 | few | 16 | TRBV4-1 | TGCGCCAGCAGCCAAGAAGGTCGGGGGGCAAATGAAAAACTGTTTTTT | CASSQEGRGANEKLFF
TRBD1 | TRBJ2-7 | NA | 14 | TRBV9 | TGTGCCAGCAGCCCAAGACAGGGTAGTTACGAGCAGTACTTC | CASSPRQGSYEQYF
NA | TRBJ1-1 | few | 12 | TRBV29-1 | TGCAGCGTTGAGGGAGGACCTACTGAAGCTTTCTTT | CSVEGGPTEAFF
NA | TRBJ2-7 | NA | 16 | TRBV19 | TGTGCCAGTAGGGAGGGGTCGGACCGGAGCTCCTACGAGCAGTACTTC | CASREGSDRSSYEQYF
NA | TRBJ1-5 | NA | 14 | TRBV7-2 | TGTGCCAGCAGCTTAGGGGGGCCAGGACAGCCCCAGCATTTT | CASSLGGPGQPQHF
NA | TRBJ2-1 | NA | 13 | TRBV27 | TGTGCCAGCAGTAGACTACGCTCGAATGAGCAGTTCTTC | CASSRLRSNEQFF
TRBD1 | TRBJ2-1 | NA | 15 | TRBV5-1 | TGCGCCAGCAGCCTAGGACAGGCGTCAGGAAATGAGCAGTTCTTC | CASSLGQASGNEQFF
NA | TRBJ2-5 | NA | 13 | TRBV29-1 | TGCAGCGTTGAAGGATCGGGTCTACCCACAATGTACTTC | CSVEGSGLPTMYF
TRBD1 | TRBJ1-5 | NA | 13 | TRBV19 | TGTGCCAGTAGTGGGACAGGGGGTCAGCCCCAGCATTTT | CASSGTGGQPQHF
NA | TRBJ1-5 | few | 13 | TRBV30 | TGTGCCTGGAGCCCCGGCCCGGACAGAGGCCAGCATTTT | CAWSPGPDRGQHF